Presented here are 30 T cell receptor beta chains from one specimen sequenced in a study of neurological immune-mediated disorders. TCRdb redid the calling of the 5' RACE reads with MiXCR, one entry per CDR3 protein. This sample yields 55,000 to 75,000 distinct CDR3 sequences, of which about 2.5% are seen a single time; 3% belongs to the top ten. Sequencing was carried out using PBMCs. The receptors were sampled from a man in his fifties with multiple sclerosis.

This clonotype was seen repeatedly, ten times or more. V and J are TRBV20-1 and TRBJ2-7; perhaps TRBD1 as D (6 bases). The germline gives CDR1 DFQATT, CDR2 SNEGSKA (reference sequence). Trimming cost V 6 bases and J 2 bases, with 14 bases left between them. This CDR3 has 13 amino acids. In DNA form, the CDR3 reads TGCAGTGCCCCGACAGGAATAGCCTACGAGCAGTACTTC. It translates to CSAPTGIAYEQYF.

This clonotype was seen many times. CDR3 sequence (DNA): TGTGCCAGCAGCCCCTACTCGGGCGAGCAGTACTTC. Translation gives CASSPYSGEQYF. The rearrangement links TRBV7-6 to TRBJ2-7; D not certain. There are 12 residues in the CDR3. The germline V gene encodes CDR1 SGHVS and CDR2 FNYEAQ. V dropped 5 bases and J dropped 6 bases, with 11 bases sitting between them.

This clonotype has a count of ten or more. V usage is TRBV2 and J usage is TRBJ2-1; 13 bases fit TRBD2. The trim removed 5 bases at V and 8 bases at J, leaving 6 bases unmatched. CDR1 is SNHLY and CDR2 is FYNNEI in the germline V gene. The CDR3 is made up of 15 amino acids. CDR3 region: CASSRRTSGGDEQFF. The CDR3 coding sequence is TGTGCCAGCAGTCGTCGGACTAGCGGGGGAGATGAGCAGTTCTTC.

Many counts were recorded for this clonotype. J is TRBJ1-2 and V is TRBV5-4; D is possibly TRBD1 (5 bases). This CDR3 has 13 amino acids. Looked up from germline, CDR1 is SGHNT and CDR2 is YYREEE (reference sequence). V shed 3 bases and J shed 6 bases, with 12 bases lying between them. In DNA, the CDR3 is TGTGCCAGCAGCTGGAGCCAGGGAAATGGCTACACCTTC. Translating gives CASSWSQGNGYTF. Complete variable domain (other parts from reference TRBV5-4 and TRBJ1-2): ETGVTQSPTHLIKTRGQQVTLRCSSQSGHNTVSWYQQALGQGPQFIFQYYREEENGRGNFPPRFSGLQFPNYSSELNVNALELDDSALYLCASSWSQGNGYTFGSGTRLTVV.

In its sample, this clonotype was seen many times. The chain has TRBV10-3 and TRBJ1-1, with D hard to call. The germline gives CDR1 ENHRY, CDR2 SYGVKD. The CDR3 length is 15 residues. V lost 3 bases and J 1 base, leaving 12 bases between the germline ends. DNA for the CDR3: TGTGCCATCAGTGACCGAAAAGCAAAGAACACTGAAGCTTTCTTT. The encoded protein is CAISDRKAKNTEAFF.

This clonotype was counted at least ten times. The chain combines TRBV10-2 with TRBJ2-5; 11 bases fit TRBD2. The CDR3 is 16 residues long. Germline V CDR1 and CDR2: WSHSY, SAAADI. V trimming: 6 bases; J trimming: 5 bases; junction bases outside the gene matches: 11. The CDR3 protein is CASRGPSGGPGETQYF. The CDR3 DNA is TGCGCCAGCAGGGGCCCTAGCGGGGGGCCGGGGGAGACCCAGTACTTC.

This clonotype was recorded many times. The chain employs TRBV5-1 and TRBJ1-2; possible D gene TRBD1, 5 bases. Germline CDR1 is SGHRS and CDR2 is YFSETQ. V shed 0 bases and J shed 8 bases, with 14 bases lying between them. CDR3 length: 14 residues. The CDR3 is CASSLAGGLGGYTF. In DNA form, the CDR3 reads TGCGCCAGCAGCTTGGCCGGGGGACTAGGGGGCTACACCTTC.

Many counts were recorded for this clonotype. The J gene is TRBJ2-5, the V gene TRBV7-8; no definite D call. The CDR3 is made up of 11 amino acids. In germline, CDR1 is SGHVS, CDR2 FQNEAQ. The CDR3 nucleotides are TGTGCAGCAGGTGGACAAGAGACCCAGTACTTC. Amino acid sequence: CAAGGQETQYF.

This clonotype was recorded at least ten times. The CDR3 loop is CAISETGREETQYF. CDR3 coding DNA: TGTGCCATCAGTGAGACGGGCAGGGAAGAGACCCAGTACTTC. This rearrangement joins TRBV10-3 to TRBJ2-5, with D perhaps TRBD1 (5 bases). The CDR3 is 14 amino acids. CDR1 and CDR2 (germline): ENHRY, SYGVKD. V lost 2 bases to trimming and J lost 3 bases, with 10 bases between them.

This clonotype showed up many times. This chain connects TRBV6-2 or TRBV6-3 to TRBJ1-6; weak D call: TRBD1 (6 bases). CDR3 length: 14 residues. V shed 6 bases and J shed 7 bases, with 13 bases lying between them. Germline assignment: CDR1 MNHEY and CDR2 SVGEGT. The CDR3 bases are TGTGCCAGCAGGATCGGACAGAACAATTCACCCCTCCACTTT. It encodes CASRIGQNNSPLHF.

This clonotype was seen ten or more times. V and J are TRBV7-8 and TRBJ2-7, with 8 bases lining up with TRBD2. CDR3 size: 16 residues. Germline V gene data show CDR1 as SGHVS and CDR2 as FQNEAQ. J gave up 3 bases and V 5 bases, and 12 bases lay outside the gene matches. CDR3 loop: CASSPYSGVPNYEQYF. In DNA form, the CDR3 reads TGTGCCAGCAGCCCATATAGCGGGGTACCTAACTACGAGCAGTACTTC.

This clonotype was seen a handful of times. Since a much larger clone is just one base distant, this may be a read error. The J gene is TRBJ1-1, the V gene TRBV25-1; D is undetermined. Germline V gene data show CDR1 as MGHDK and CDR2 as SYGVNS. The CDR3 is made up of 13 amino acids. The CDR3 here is CVSSEYGNTEAFF. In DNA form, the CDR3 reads TGTGTCAGCAGTGAATATGGGAACACTGAAGCTTTCTTT. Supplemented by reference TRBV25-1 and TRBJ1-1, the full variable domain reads EADIYQTPRYLVIGTGKKITLECSQTMGHDKMYWYQQDPGMELHLIHYSYGVNSTEKGDLSSESTVSRIRTEHFPLTLESARPSHTSQYLCVSSEYGNTEAFFGQGTRLTVV.

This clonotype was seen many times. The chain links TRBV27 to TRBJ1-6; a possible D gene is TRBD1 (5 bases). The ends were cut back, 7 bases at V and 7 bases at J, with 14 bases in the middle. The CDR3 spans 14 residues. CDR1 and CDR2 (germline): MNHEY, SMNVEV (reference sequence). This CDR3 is CASTYDSGNSPLHF. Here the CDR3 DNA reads TGTGCCAGCACCTACGACAGCGGCAATTCACCCCTCCACTTT.

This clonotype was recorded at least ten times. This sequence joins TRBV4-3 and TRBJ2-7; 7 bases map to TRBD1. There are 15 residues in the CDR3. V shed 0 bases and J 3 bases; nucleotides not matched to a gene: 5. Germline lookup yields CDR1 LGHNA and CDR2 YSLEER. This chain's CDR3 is CASSQDRGSIYEQYF. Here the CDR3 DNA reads TGCGCCAGCAGCCAAGACAGGGGGTCTATCTACGAGCAGTACTTC.

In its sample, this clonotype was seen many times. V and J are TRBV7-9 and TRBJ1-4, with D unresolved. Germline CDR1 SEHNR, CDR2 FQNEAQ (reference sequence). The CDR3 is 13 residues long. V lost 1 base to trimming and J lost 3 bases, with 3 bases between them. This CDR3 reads CASSLVPNEKLFF. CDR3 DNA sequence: TGTGCCAGCAGCTTAGTACCTAATGAAAAACTGTTTTTT.

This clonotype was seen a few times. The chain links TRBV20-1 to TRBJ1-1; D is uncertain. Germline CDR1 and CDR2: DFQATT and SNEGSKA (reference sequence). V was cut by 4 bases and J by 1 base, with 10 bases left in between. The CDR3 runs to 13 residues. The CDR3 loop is CSAKTEANTEAFF. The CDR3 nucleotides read TGCAGTGCTAAGACCGAGGCGAACACTGAAGCTTTCTTT.

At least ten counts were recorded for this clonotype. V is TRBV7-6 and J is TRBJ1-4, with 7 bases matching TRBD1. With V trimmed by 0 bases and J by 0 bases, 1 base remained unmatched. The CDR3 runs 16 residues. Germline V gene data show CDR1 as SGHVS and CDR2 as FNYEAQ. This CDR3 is CASSLAQGATNEKLFF. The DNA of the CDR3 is TGTGCCAGCAGCTTAGCGCAGGGGGCAACTAATGAAAAACTGTTTTTT.

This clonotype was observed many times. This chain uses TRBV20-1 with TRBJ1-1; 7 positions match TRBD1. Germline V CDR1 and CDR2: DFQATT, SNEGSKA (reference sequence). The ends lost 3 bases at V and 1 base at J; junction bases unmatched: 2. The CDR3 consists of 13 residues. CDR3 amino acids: CSASGTANTEAFF. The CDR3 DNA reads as TGCAGTGCTAGCGGGACAGCGAACACTGAAGCTTTCTTT.

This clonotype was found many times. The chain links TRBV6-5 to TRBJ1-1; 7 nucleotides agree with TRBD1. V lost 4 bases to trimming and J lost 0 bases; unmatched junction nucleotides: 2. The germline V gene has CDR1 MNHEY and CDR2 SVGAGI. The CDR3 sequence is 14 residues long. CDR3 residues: CASSWDSMNTEAFF. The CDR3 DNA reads TGTGCCAGCAGTTGGGACAGTATGAACACTGAAGCTTTCTTT.

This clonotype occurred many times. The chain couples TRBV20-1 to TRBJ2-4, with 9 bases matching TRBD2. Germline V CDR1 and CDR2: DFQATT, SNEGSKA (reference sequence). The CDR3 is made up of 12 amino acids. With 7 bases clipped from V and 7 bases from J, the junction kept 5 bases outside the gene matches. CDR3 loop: CSGERGANIQYF. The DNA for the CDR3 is TGCAGTGGAGAGCGGGGGGCGAACATTCAGTACTTC.

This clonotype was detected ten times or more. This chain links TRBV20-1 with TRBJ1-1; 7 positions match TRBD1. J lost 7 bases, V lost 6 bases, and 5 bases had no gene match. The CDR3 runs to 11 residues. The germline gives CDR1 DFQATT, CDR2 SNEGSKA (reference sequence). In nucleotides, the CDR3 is TGCAGTGCCACGACAGGGATTGAAGCTTTCTTT. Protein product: CSATTGIEAFF.

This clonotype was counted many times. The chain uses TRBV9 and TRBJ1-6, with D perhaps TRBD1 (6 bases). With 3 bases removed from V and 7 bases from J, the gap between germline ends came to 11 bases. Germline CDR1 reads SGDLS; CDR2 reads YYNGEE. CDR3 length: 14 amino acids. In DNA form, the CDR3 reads TGTGCCAGCAGCGCCGGGACACGAAATTCACCCCTCCACTTT. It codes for CASSAGTRNSPLHF.

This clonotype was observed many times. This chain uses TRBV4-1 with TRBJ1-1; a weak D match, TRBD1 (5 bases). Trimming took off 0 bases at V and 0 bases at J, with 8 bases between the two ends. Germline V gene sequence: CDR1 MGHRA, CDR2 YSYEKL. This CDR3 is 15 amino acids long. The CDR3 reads CASSQEQDMNTEAFF. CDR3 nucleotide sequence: TGCGCCAGCAGCCAAGAACAGGATATGAACACTGAAGCTTTCTTT.

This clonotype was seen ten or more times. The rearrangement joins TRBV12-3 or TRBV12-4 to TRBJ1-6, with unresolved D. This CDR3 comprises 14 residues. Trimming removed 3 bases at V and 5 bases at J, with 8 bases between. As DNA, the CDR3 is TGTGCCAGCAGTTTCAGGACGAATAATTCACCCCTCCACTTT. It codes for CASSFRTNNSPLHF.

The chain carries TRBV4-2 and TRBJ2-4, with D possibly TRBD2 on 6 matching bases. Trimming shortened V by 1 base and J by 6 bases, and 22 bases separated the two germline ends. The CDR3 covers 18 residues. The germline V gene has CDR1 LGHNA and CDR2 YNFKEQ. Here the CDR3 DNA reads TGTGCCAGCAGCCAAGTCCCGGAAGGCCCCGGGGGACTAAACATTCAGTACTTC. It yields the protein CASSQVPEGPGGLNIQYF.

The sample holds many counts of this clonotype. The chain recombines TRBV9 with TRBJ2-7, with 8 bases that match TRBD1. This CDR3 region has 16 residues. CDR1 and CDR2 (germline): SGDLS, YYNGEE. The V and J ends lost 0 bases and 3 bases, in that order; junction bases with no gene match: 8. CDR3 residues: CASSVAPDRGVYEQYF. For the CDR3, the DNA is TGTGCCAGCAGCGTAGCCCCCGACAGGGGCGTCTACGAGCAGTACTTC.

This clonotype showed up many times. The CDR3 here is CASSPVGGNSPLHF. CDR3 in DNA: TGTGCCAGCTCACCAGTAGGGGGCAATTCACCCCTCCACTTT. The chain has TRBV18 and TRBJ1-6; 7 bases map to TRBD1. This CDR3 contains 14 residues. Germline V CDR1 and CDR2: KGHSH, LQKENI. V gave up 2 bases and J gave up 7 bases; unmatched junction bases: 2.

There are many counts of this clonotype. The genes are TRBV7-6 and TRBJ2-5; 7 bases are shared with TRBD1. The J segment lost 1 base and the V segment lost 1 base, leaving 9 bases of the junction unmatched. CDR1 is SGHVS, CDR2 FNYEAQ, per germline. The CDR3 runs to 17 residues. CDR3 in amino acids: CASSLEPGTATQETQYF. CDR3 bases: TGTGCCAGCAGCTTAGAACCCGGGACAGCAACCCAAGAGACCCAGTACTTC.

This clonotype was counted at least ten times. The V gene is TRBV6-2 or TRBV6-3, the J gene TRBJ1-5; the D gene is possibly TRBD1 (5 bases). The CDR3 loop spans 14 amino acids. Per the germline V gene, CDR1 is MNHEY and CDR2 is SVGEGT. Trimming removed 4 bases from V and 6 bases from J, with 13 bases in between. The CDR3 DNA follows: TGTGCCAGCAGTTCCCCGGGGAGGGGTCAGCCCCAGCATTTT. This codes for CASSSPGRGQPQHF.

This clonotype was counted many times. The CDR3 DNA sequence: TGTGCCAGCAGCTTCGACAACTTAGCCTACACCTTC. Amino acids: CASSFDNLAYTF. This rearrangement joins TRBV7-2 to TRBJ1-2; D gene unclear. Trimming left V 3 bases short and J 10 bases short, with 12 bases between. This CDR3 spans 12 amino acids. CDR1 and CDR2 (germline): SGHTA, FQGNSA.